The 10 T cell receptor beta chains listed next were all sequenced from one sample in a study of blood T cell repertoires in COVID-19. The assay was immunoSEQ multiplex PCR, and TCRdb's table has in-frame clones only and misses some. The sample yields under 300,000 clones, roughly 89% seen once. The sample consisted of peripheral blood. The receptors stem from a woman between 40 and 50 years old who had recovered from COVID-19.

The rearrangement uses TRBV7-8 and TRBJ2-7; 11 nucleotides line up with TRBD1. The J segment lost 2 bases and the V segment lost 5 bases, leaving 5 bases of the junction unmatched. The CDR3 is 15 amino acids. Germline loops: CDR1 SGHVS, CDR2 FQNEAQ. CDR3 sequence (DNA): TGTGCCAGCAGCGCCGGGACAGGGGGTACCTACGAGCAGTACGTC. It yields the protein CASSAGTGGTYEQYV.

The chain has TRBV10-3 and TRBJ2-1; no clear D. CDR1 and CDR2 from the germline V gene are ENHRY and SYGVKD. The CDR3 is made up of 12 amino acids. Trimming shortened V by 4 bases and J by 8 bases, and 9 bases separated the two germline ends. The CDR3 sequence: CAISANLDEQFF. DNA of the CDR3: TGTGCCATCAGTGCTAATCTCGATGAGCAGTTCTTC.

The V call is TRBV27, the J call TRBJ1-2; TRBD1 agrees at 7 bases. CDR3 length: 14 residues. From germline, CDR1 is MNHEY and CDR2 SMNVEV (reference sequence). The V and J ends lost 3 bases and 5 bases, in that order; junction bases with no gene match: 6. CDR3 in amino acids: CASSFSGQSYGYTF. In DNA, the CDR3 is TGTGCCAGCAGTTTTTCGGGACAGTCTTATGGCTACACCTTC.

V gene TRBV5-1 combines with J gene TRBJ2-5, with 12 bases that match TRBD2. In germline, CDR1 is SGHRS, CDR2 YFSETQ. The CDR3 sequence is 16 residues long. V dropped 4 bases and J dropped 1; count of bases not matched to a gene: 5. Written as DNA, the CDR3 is TGCGCCAGCAGCAGATGGACTAGCGGGGCCCAAGAGACCCAGTACTTC. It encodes CASSRWTSGAQETQYF.

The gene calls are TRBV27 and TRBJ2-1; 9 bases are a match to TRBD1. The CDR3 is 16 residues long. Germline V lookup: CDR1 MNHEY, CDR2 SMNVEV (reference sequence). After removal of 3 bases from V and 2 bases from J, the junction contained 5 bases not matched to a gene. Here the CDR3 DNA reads TGTGCCAGCAGTTTGGGGACAGGGTTGCCCTACAATGAGCAGTTCTTC. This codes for CASSLGTGLPYNEQFF.

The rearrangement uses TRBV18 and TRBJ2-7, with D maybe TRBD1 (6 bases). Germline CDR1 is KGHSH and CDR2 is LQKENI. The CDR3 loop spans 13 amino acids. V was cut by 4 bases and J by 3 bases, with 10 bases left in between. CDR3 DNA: TGTGCCAGCTCACAAAAGGACAGCTACGAGCAGTACTTC. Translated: CASSQKDSYEQYF.

The chain's CDR3 is CASSQTVASTDTQYF. CDR3 coding DNA: TGCGCCAGCAGCCAAACGGTAGCCTCTACCGATACGCAGTATTTT. The J gene is TRBJ2-3, the V gene TRBV4-3; D remains unclear. Germline CDR1 and CDR2: LGHNA and YSLEER. The ends were cut back, 2 bases at V and 6 bases at J, with 15 bases in the middle. CDR3 size: 15 residues.

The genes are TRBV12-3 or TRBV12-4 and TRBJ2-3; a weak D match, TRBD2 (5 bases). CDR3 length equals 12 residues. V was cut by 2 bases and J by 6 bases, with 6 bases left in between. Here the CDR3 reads CASSLRRDTQYF. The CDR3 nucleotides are TGTGCCAGCAGTTTACGGAGGGATACGCAGTATTTT.

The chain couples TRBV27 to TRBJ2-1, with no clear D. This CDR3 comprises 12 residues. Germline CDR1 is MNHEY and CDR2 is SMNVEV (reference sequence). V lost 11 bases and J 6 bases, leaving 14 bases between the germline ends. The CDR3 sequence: CAVVSRGNEQFF. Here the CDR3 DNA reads TGTGCCGTTGTAAGCCGTGGCAATGAGCAGTTCTTC.

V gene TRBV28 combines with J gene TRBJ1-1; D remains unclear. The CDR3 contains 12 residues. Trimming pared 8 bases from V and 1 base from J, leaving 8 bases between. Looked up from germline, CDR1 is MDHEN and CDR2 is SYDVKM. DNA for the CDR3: TGTGCCAGCCATAGTCGGAACACTGAAGCTTTCTTT. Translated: CASHSRNTEAFF.